This T cell receptor beta chain was found in a study of cytomegalovirus exposure and HLA in healthy donors. Overall study findings and caveats: Later genetic work tied a missense DCLRE1C variant to beta-chain V and J trimming. Researchers reported from a later analysis that most CMV-associated TCR beta chains appeared HLA-restricted. Only CMV serostatus was available as immune exposure information. Accurate HLA-A and HLA-B prediction from TCR beta sequences was reported for most subjects.

Details on this clone: Its antigen is unknown.

This PCR relied on a set of 60 Vbeta primers and 13 Jbeta primers. Profiled with immunoSEQ multiplex PCR; TCRdb holds only in-frame clones, not every one. The repertoire table contains over 60,000 clones. This clonotype was obtained from a female donor in good health and CMV-seropositive. The specimen was PBMCs.

The CDR3 reads CASSSPGGLAGGRTDTQYF. In DNA form, the CDR3 reads TGTGCCAGCAGCTCCCCGGGGGGACTAGCGGGAGGGCGAACAGATACGCAGTATTTT. This chain uses TRBV7-9 with TRBJ2-3; 16 bases fit TRBD2. Trimming at V came to 4 bases and at J to 3 bases, leaving 10 bases not matched to a gene. The CDR3 is 19 residues long. Per the germline V gene, CDR1 is SEHNR and CDR2 is FQNEAQ (reference sequence).